This T cell receptor beta chain was sequenced during a study of resident and recirculating memory T cells in vitiligo. Study-level background: Samples were epidermis from two lesional and two nonlesional sites, plus PBMCs. Study observations and caveats: Clonality differed among vitiligo lesions, with no unique dominant clone.

Stable vitiligo meant no lesion change over the previous 6 months. Patients had to be free of confetti depigmentation, indicating active vitiligo. As concerns this clone: What it binds is not known.

Here immunoSEQ multiplex PCR was the method, and the copy in TCRdb shows in-frame clones only, minus some. The repertoire holds roughly 42,000 clones, about 93% seen once, with roughly 4.7% in the top ten. Trimming pared 6 bases from V and 5 bases from J, leaving 6 bases between. Germline V CDR1 and CDR2: KGHSH, LQKENI. CDR3 length equals 11 residues. Sequences were obtained from blood. The receptor was derived from a male donor with vitiligo. The chain has TRBV18 and TRBJ2-3; D not resolved. The CDR3 sequence: CASSPKDTQYF. As DNA, the CDR3 is TGTGCCAGCTCCCCCAAAGATACGCAGTATTTT.